Listed below are T cell receptor beta chains from one sample, sequenced in a study of cytomegalovirus exposure and HLA in healthy donors. Sequencing used immunoSEQ multiplex PCR; TCRdb keeps in-frame clones, though not all of them. The data show fewer than 200,000 clones, approximately 80% seen once. What was sequenced was PBMCs. Receptor source: a man younger than 40 in good health and CMV-seropositive. Each CDR3 is given with its conserved first and last residue. D genes are given only for firm matches. Where a row states a size, it is once, few, many or the class of an expanded clone; other rows omit it.

J gene | V gene | clone size | D gene | CDR3 DNA | CDR3 protein
TRBJ2-7 | TRBV6-1 | . | TRBD1 | TGTGCCATACCATTCCGACAGGGGGCCTCCTACGAGCAGTACTTC | CAIPFRQGASYEQYF
TRBJ2-1 | TRBV5-6 | . | TRBD2 | TGTGCCAGCAGAACCAGCTGGGAAACGGGTAGCGGGGTCGATGAGCAGTTCTTC | CASRTSWETGSGVDEQFF
TRBJ2-3 | TRBV5-4 | . | TRBD2 | TGTGCCAGCAGCCCGGCGGGGGCGGGGGGGCCGACAGATACGCAGTATTTT | CASSPAGAGGPTDTQYF
TRBJ1-5 | TRBV7-8 | . | . | TGTGCCAGCAGCTTATCAGGAACCGGATTGTCCCAGCATTTT | CASSLSGTGLSQHF
TRBJ2-7 | TRBV10-3 | . | TRBD1 | TGTGCCAGCGGGACAGGGGGCCATGAGCAGTACTTC | CASGTGGHEQYF
TRBJ1-1 | TRBV6-1 | . | . | TGTGCCAGCAGCTTTGAAACGGACACTGAAGCTTTCTTT | CASSFETDTEAFF
TRBJ2-1 | TRBV6-1 | . | . | TGTGCCAGCAGTCCATATGGGGCAGTCGGCAATGAGCAGTTCTTC | CASSPYGAVGNEQFF
TRBJ2-3 | TRBV5-1 | once | . | TGCGCCAGCAGCTTGGACAGCCAACTCACAGATACGCAGTATTTT | CASSLDSQLTDTQYF
TRBJ2-5 | TRBV6-5 | . | TRBD1 | TGTGCCAGCAGCCAAACAGGGGGCTTAGCAGAGACCCAGTACTTC | CASSQTGGLAETQYF
TRBJ2-1 | TRBV7-2 | once | TRBD1 | TGTGCCAGCACCCCCGGGACAGGGGGTTTGGAGCAGTTCTTC | CASTPGTGGLEQFF
TRBJ1-1 | TRBV28 | . | . | TGTGCCAGCAGTTTACTCGGGGGGATCGGCACTGAAGCTTTCTTT | CASSLLGGIGTEAFF
TRBJ2-1 | TRBV7-9 | few | TRBD1 | TGTGCCAGCAGCTTTAGGACAGGGGTCTACAATGAGCAGTTCTTC | CASSFRTGVYNEQFF
TRBJ2-7 | TRBV10-1 | . | . | TGCGCCAGCAGTGAGAAGCGTGGGTACGAGCAGTACTTC | CASSEKRGYEQYF